The 28 T cell receptor beta chains presented below share a single source sample, sequenced in a study of blood T cell repertoires in COVID-19. Repertoires were generated with immunoSEQ multiplex PCR, while TCRdb's copy carries only in-frame clones and drops some. In the table there are about 170,000 clones, 90% to 95% of which are singletons. Specimen: peripheral blood. The receptors here all came from a man aged 50-60 years with acute or convalescent COVID-19.

In its sample, this clone was seen once. The rearrangement uses TRBV6-5 and TRBJ1-2, with 8 bases fitting TRBD1. This CDR3 has 13 residues. The trim removed 6 bases at V and 8 bases at J, leaving 8 bases unmatched. Germline-derived CDR1 and CDR2 are MNHEY and SVGAGI. The CDR3 coding sequence is TGTGCCAGCAGACAAGGGACAGGACGGGGCTACACCTTC. Translating it yields CASRQGTGRGYTF.

The V call is TRBV5-1, the J call TRBJ1-2; 7 nucleotides match TRBD1. The germline V gene encodes CDR1 SGHRS and CDR2 YFSETQ. The CDR3 spans 13 residues. V shed 5 bases and J 3 bases; nucleotides not matched to a gene: 4. Written as DNA, the CDR3 is TGCGCCAGCAGTTACGACAGGGACTATGGCTACACCTTC. This sequence encodes CASSYDRDYGYTF.

V gene TRBV28 combines with J gene TRBJ1-6, with D unresolved. The V gene's germline CDR1 is MDHEN and CDR2 SYDVKM. The CDR3 sequence is 12 residues long. V lost 4 bases and J lost 6, with 4 bases in between. The CDR3 nucleotides are TGTGCCAGCAGTTCATCTAATTCACCCCTCCACTTT. This gives the protein CASSSSNSPLHF.

The rearrangement joins TRBV12-3 or TRBV12-4 to TRBJ2-5, with D maybe TRBD2 (6 bases). The germline V and J ends were trimmed by 3 bases and 6 bases, with 11 bases remaining between them. The CDR3 spans 13 residues. Here the CDR3 DNA reads TGTGCCAGCAGTTTTGGGGCGGGAAAGACCCAGTACTTC. This gives the protein CASSFGAGKTQYF.

This sequence joins TRBV7-2 and TRBJ2-2; no reliable D call. The length of the CDR3 is 14 residues. From germline, CDR1 is SGHTA and CDR2 FQGNSA. With 8 bases removed from V and 2 bases from J, the gap between germline ends came to 12 bases. The CDR3 loop is CASLPGVNTGELFF. The CDR3 DNA reads as TGTGCCAGCTTGCCTGGAGTTAACACCGGGGAGCTGTTTTTT.

This rearrangement joins TRBV6-5 to TRBJ1-2, with D perhaps TRBD1 (6 bases). This CDR3 has 15 residues. The germline V gene encodes CDR1 MNHEY and CDR2 SVGAGI. V lost 0 bases, J lost 0 bases, and 8 bases lay in between. CDR3 amino acids: CASSYSRGSNYGYTF. The CDR3 nucleotides are TGTGCCAGCAGTTACTCGAGGGGGTCTAACTATGGCTACACCTTC.

The chain uses TRBV27 and TRBJ1-6; 10 bases are shared with TRBD1. Germline CDR1 is MNHEY and CDR2 is SMNVEV (reference sequence). CDR3 length: 18 amino acids. Trimming removed 5 bases from V and 2 bases from J; junction bases left unmatched: 9. The CDR3 sequence: CASSPPPTGGPYNSPLHF. For the CDR3, the DNA is TGTGCCAGCAGTCCTCCCCCGACAGGGGGCCCCTATAATTCACCCCTCCACTTT.

The genes are TRBV7-2 and TRBJ2-3, with D uncertain. Germline CDR1 SGHTA, CDR2 FQGNSA. The CDR3 is 13 residues long. V was pared by 4 bases and J by 2 bases, with 7 bases between. CDR3 DNA: TGTGCCAGCAGCTACACCTTCACAGATACGCAGTATTTT. Amino acid sequence: CASSYTFTDTQYF.

The chain carries TRBV7-7 and TRBJ2-1, with TRBD2 matching over 12 bases. The CDR3 contains 15 residues. CDR1 SSHAT and CDR2 FNYEAQ come from the germline V gene (reference sequence). Trimming took 5 bases from V and 4 from J; bases not matched to a gene: 3. The CDR3 DNA reads TGTGCCAGCAGCCCGACTAGCGGGAGTTACAATGAGCAGTTCTTC. Protein product: CASSPTSGSYNEQFF.

The chain links TRBV27 to TRBJ2-7, with TRBD2 matching over 9 bases. Per the germline V gene, CDR1 is MNHEY and CDR2 is SMNVEV (reference sequence). The CDR3 is 14 amino acids. V lost 6 bases to trimming and J lost 4 bases; unmatched junction nucleotides: 7. CDR3 loop: CASSPGLALYEQYF. The CDR3 coding sequence is TGTGCCAGCAGCCCGGGACTAGCATTGTACGAGCAGTACTTC.

The chain couples TRBV6-5 to TRBJ2-2; 9 nucleotides align to TRBD2. V dropped 7 bases and J dropped 7; count of bases not matched to a gene: 10. The CDR3 runs 15 residues. Germline V gene lookup returns CDR1 MNHEY and CDR2 SVGAGI. In DNA, the CDR3 is TGTGCCAGCATGAGGGTAGCGGGAGAGCACGGGGAGCTGTTTTTT. Translating gives CASMRVAGEHGELFF.

This clone was seen a single time. This chain joins TRBV19 and TRBJ2-6, with D perhaps matching TRBD1 (6 bases). Germline values: CDR1 LNHDA, CDR2 SQIVND (reference sequence). The CDR3 totals 20 residues. Trimming stripped 7 bases from V and 0 bases from J, with 25 bases between. CDR3 loop: CASTPGVVRGGHSGANVLTF. The CDR3, as DNA: TGTGCCAGTACCCCCGGGGTGGTTAGAGGGGGACACTCTGGGGCCAACGTCCTGACTTTC.

This chain links TRBV18 with TRBJ2-1, with TRBD1 matching 11 bases. The germline V gene encodes CDR1 KGHSH and CDR2 LQKENI. This CDR3 contains 16 residues. The J segment lost 6 bases and the V segment lost 3 bases, leaving 7 bases of the junction unmatched. The CDR3 here is CASSPLPGQGVNEQFF. The CDR3, as DNA: TGTGCCAGCTCACCGTTACCGGGACAGGGGGTCAATGAGCAGTTCTTC. Full variable domain (remainder filled in from reference TRBV18 and TRBJ2-1): NAGVMQNPRHLVRRRGQEARLRCSPMKGHSHVYWYRQLPEEGLKFMVYLQKENIIDESGMPKERFSAEFPKEGPSILRIQQVVRGDSAAYFCASSPLPGQGVNEQFFGPGTRLTVL.

The V gene is TRBV2, the J gene TRBJ2-1, with D perhaps TRBD1 (6 bases). V dropped 4 bases and J dropped 0 bases, with 13 bases sitting between them. Germline assignment: CDR1 SNHLY and CDR2 FYNNEI. CDR3 length: 16 residues. For the CDR3, the DNA is TGTGCCAGCAGTGCAGACAGGTCCTTCTCCTACAATGAGCAGTTCTTC. It yields the protein CASSADRSFSYNEQFF.

The chain is built from TRBV6-5 and TRBJ2-3; 10 bases line up with TRBD1. Germline loops: CDR1 MNHEY, CDR2 SVGAGI. Trimming took 5 bases from V and 2 from J; bases not matched to a gene: 4. The CDR3 loop spans 15 amino acids. The CDR3 coding sequence is TGTGCCAGCAGTAAAAGACAGGGGGCCACAGATACGCAGTATTTT. Translated: CASSKRQGATDTQYF.

The genes are TRBV6-4 and TRBJ1-5; no reliable D call. The germline V gene has CDR1 MRHNA and CDR2 SNTAGT. CDR3 length: 13 amino acids. V was cut by 4 bases and J by 4 bases, with 8 bases left in between. The CDR3: CASSVTENQPQHF. The CDR3, as DNA: TGTGCCAGCAGTGTCACAGAGAATCAGCCCCAGCATTTT.

The chain employs TRBV29-1 and TRBJ1-2, with D possibly being TRBD1 (6 bases). Trimming took 4 bases from V and 13 from J, leaving 10 bases between them. The CDR3 spans 9 residues. CDR1 SQVTM and CDR2 ANQGSEA come from the germline V gene. CDR3 in amino acids: CSVGQDRTF. The CDR3 coding sequence is TGCAGCGTTGGACAGGATCGCACCTTC. Using reference TRBV29-1 and TRBJ1-2 for the parts outside the CDR3, the full variable domain is SAVISQKPSRDICQRGTSLTIQCQVDSQVTMMFWYRQQPGQSLTLIATANQGSEATYESGFVIDKFPISRPNLTFSTLTVSNMSPEDSSIYLCSVGQDRTFGSGTRLTVV.

J is TRBJ1-6 and V is TRBV7-3; 7 positions agree with TRBD1. This CDR3 is 14 amino acids long. Germline V gives CDR1 SGHTA, CDR2 FQGTGA. After removal of 4 bases from V and 10 bases from J, the junction contained 7 bases not matched to a gene. CDR3 sequence: CASSSGGSGSPLHF. CDR3 in DNA: TGTGCCAGCAGCTCAGGGGGGTCGGGATCACCCCTCCACTTT.

The chain recombines TRBV7-6 with TRBJ2-5; 12 bases fit TRBD2. The CDR3 spans 17 residues. J gave up 2 bases and V 5 bases, and 9 bases lay outside the gene matches. Germline V lookup: CDR1 SGHVS, CDR2 FNYEAQ. The chain's CDR3 is CASSPSRLAGGQETQYF. The CDR3 DNA sequence: TGTGCCAGCAGCCCTTCGCGGCTAGCGGGAGGGCAAGAGACCCAGTACTTC. The variable domain in full, with the rest retrieved from reference TRBV7-6 and TRBJ2-5, is GAGVSQSPRYKVTKRGQDVALRCDPISGHVSLYWYRQALGQGPEFLTYFNYEAQQDKSGLPNDRFSAERPEGSISTLTIQRTEQRDSAMYRCASSPSRLAGGQETQYFGPGTRLLVL.

The chain employs TRBV18 and TRBJ2-7; D possibly corresponds to TRBD1 (5 bases). CDR3 length equals 13 residues. V was trimmed by 4 bases and J by 7 bases, leaving 14 bases between them. The germline CDR1 and CDR2 sequences are KGHSH and LQKENI. CDR3 bases: TGTGCCAGCTCACAGGACAACCGCTGGGAGCAGTACGTC. It codes for CASSQDNRWEQYV.

The chain couples TRBV9 to TRBJ1-4, with a tentative D call TRBD1 (5 bases). The CDR3 sequence is 16 residues long. V shed 0 bases and J shed 3 bases, with 12 bases lying between them. CDR1 is SGDLS, CDR2 YYNGEE, per germline. For the CDR3, the DNA is TGTGCCAGCAGCGTAGGTGGGGGGGTAGCTAATGAAAAACTGTTTTTT. Its translation: CASSVGGGVANEKLFF.

The chain employs TRBV18 and TRBJ1-1; no clear D. Germline lookup yields CDR1 KGHSH and CDR2 LQKENI. V lost 3 bases, J lost 6 bases, and 23 bases lay in between. This CDR3 region has 17 residues. CDR3 region: CASSPDWVYAPQPEAFF. The CDR3, as DNA: TGTGCCAGCTCACCCGACTGGGTTTATGCTCCGCAACCTGAAGCTTTCTTT.

This clone was picked up one time. V is TRBV18 and J is TRBJ2-3; 7 bases are shared with TRBD2. CDR3 size: 16 residues. Germline lookup yields CDR1 KGHSH and CDR2 LQKENI. V shed 6 bases and J 2 bases; nucleotides not matched to a gene: 11. The CDR3 is CASSPLAASVTDTQYF. The CDR3 nucleotides are TGTGCCAGCTCCCCTCTAGCGGCCAGCGTCACAGATACGCAGTATTTT.

This chain uses TRBV21-1 with TRBJ1-1; TRBD1 is taken as the D call from the table, unchecked against the DNA. TRBV21-1 is designated a pseudogene. This CDR3 spans 16 amino acids. Here the CDR3 reads CASSIYRETPNTEAFF. The CDR3 region has the DNA TGTGCCAGCAGCATATACAGGGAAACTCCTAACACTGAAGCTTTCTTT.

There are a few counts of this clone. The rearrangement joins TRBV28 to TRBJ1-5; tentatively, D is TRBD1 (6 bases). The V end was cut by 2 bases, the J end by 3 bases, with 8 bases between. This CDR3 has 14 residues. Per the germline V gene, CDR1 is MDHEN and CDR2 is SYDVKM. CDR3 bases: TGTGCCAGCAGTTTAGGACAGAACAATCAGCCCCAGCATTTT. It yields the protein CASSLGQNNQPQHF. The full variable domain, with the rest looked up from reference TRBV28 and TRBJ1-5, is DVKVTQSSRYLVKRTGEKVFLECVQDMDHENMFWYRQDPGLGLRLIYFSYDVKMKEKGDIPEGYSVSREKKERFSLILESASTNQTSMYLCASSLGQNNQPQHFGDGTRLSIL.

The chain joins TRBV6-4 to TRBJ2-3, with TRBD2 matching 7 bases. There are 16 residues in the CDR3. CDR1 and CDR2 from the germline V gene are MRHNA and SNTAGT. Trimming at V came to 1 base and at J to 10 bases, leaving 14 bases not matched to a gene. Written as DNA, the CDR3 is TGTGCCAGCAGTGACTTGGGAGGGACGCCCGTCGAGGCGCAGTATTTT. Amino acid sequence: CASSDLGGTPVEAQYF.

The rearrangement links TRBV4-2 to TRBJ1-4, with D perhaps matching TRBD1 (6 bases). CDR1 is LGHNA, CDR2 YNFKEQ, per germline. CDR3 length: 12 residues. Trimming removed 10 bases at V and 5 bases at J, with 11 bases between. CDR3 sequence reads: CATHRENEKLFF. CDR3 in DNA: TGTGCCACACACAGGGAAAATGAAAAACTGTTTTTT.

This chain joins TRBV19 and TRBJ2-3; 11 nucleotides align to TRBD2. The germline V gene encodes CDR1 LNHDA and CDR2 SQIVND (reference sequence). V shed 5 bases, J shed 2 bases, and the junction held 6 bases outside the gene matches. This CDR3 has 16 residues. The CDR3 is CASSSLAGGVTDTQYF. In DNA, the CDR3 is TGTGCCAGTAGTTCCTTAGCGGGAGGGGTCACAGATACGCAGTATTTT. Looking up the rest from reference TRBV19 and TRBJ2-3 gives the full variable domain: DGGITQSPKYLFRKEGQNVTLSCEQNLNHDAMYWYRQDPGQGLRLIYYSQIVNDFQKGDIAEGYSVSREKKESFPLTVTSAQKNPTAFYLCASSSLAGGVTDTQYFGPGTRLTVL.